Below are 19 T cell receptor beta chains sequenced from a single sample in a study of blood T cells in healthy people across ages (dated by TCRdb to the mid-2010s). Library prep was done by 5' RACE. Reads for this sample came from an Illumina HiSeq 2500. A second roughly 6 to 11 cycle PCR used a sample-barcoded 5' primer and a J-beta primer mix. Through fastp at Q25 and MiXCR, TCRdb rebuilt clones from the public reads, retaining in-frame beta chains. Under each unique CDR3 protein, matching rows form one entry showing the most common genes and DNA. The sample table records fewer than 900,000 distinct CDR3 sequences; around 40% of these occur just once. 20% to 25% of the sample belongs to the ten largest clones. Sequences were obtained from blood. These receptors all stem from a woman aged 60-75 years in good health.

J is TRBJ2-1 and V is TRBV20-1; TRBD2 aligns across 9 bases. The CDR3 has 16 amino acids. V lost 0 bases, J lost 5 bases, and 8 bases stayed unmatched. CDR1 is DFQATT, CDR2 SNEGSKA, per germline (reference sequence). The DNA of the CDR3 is TGCAGTGCTAGAGACCGCCCGGGACTAGCCCACAATGAGCAGTTCTTC. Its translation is CSARDRPGLAHNEQFF.

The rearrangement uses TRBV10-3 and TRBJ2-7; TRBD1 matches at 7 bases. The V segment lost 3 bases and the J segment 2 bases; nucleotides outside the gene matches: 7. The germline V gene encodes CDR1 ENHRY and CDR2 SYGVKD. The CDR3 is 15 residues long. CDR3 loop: CAISDLGTATYEQYF. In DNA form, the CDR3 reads TGTGCCATCAGTGACCTTGGGACAGCTACCTACGAGCAGTACTTC.

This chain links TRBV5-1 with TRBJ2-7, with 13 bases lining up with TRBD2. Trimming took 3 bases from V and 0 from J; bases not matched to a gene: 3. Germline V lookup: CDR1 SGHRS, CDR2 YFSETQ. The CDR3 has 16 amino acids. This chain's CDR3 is CASSSGTSGISYEQYF. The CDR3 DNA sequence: TGCGCCAGCAGCTCTGGGACTAGCGGGATCTCCTACGAGCAGTACTTC.

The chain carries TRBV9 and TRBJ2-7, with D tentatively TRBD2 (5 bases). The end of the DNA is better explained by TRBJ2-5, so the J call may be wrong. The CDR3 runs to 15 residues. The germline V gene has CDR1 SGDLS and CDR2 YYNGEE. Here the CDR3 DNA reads TGTGCCAGCAGCGTAGGTCTAGAGGGCTGGGAGACCCAGTACTTC. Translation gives CASSVGLEGWETQYF.

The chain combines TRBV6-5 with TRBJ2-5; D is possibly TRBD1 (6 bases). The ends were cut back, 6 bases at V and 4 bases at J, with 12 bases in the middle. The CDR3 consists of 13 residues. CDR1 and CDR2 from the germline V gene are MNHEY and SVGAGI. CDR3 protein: CASSPDSRETQYF. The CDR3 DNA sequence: TGTGCCAGCAGCCCGGACAGTCGAGAGACCCAGTACTTC.

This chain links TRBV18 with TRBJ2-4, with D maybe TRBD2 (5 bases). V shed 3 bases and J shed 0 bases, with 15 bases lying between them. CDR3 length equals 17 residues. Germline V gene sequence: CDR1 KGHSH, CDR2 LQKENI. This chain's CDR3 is CASSPDGLDIAKNIQYF. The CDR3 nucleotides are TGTGCCAGCTCACCGGACGGACTCGACATAGCCAAAAACATTCAGTACTTC.

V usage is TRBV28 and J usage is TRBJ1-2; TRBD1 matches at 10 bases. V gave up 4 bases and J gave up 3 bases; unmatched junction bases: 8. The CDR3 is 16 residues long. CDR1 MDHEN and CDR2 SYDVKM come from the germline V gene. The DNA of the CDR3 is TGTGCCAGCAGTTCGCCTGGAGGACAGGGGGACTATGGCTACACCTTC. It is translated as CASSSPGGQGDYGYTF.

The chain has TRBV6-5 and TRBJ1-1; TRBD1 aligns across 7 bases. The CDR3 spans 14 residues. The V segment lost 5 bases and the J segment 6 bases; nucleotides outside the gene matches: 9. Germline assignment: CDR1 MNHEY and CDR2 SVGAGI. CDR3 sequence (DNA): TGTGCCAGCAGTATAACAGGGGTGTGGTCTGAAGCTTTCTTT. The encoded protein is CASSITGVWSEAFF.

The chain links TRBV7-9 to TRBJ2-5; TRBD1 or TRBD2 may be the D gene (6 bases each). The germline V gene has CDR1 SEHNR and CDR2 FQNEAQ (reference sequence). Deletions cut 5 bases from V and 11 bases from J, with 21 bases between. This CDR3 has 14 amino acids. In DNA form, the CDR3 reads TGTGCCAGCAGCGCCAGACAGGAGGGCGAGGAGCAGTACTTC. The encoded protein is CASSARQEGEEQYF.

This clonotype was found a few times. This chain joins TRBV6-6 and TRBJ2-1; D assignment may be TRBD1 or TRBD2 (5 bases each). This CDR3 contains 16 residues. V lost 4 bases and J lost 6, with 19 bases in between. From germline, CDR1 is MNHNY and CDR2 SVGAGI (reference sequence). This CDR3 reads CASSSLGRPLSNEQFF. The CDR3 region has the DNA TGTGCCAGCAGTTCCTTGGGACGCCCCCTCAGCAATGAGCAGTTCTTC.

CDR3 DNA sequence: TGCGCCAGCAGCACCGGGCCCACGGGCTATACGCAGTATTTT. Translating it yields CASSTGPTGYTQYF. The chain is built from TRBV4-1 and TRBJ2-3; no clear D. This CDR3 has 14 residues. CDR1 and CDR2 from the germline V gene are MGHRA and YSYEKL. The germline V and J ends were trimmed by 5 bases and 7 bases, with 16 bases remaining between them.

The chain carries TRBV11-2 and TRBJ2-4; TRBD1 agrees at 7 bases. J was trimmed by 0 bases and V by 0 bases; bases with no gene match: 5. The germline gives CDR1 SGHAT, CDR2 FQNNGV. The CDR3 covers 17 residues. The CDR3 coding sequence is TGTGCCAGCAGCTTAGATCAGGGGGTCGGAGCCAAAAACATTCAGTACTTC. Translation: CASSLDQGVGAKNIQYF.

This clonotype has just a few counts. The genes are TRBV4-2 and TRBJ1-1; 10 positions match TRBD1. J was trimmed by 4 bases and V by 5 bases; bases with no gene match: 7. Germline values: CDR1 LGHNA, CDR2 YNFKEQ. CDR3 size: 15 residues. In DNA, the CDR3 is TGTGCCAGCAGCGATCCGGACAGGGGGGGCACTGAAGCTTTCTTT. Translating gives CASSDPDRGGTEAFF.

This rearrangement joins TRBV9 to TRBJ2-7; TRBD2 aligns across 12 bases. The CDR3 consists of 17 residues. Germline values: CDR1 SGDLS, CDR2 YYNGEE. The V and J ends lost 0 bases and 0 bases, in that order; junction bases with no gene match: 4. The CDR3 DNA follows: TGTGCCAGCAGCGTAGGGCTAGCGGGAGGGAGCTCCTACGAGCAGTACTTC. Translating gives CASSVGLAGGSSYEQYF.

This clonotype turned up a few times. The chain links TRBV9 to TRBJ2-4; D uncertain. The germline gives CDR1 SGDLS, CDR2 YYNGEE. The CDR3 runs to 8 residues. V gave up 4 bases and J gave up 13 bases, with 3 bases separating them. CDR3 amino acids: CASSPQYF. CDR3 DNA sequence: TGTGCCAGCAGCCCCCAGTACTTC. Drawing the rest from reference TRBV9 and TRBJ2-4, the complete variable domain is DSGVTQTPKHLITATGQRVTLRCSPRSGDLSVYWYQQSLDQGLQFLIQYYNGEERAKGNILERFSAQQFPDLHSELNLSSLELGDSALYFCASSPQYFGAGTRLSVL.

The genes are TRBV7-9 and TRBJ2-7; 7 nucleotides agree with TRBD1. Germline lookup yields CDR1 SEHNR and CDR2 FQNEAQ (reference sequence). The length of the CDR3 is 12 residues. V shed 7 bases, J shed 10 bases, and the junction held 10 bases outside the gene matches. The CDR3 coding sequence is TGTGCCAGCAACCTCTCCGACAGGGAACAGTACTTC. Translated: CASNLSDREQYF.

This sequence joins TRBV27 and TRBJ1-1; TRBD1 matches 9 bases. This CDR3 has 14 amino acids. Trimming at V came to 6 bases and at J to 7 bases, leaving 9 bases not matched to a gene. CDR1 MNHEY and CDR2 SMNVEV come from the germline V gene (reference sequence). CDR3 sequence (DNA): TGTGCCAGCAGGCAGGGACAGGGAATGGGTGAAGCTTTCTTT. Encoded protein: CASRQGQGMGEAFF.

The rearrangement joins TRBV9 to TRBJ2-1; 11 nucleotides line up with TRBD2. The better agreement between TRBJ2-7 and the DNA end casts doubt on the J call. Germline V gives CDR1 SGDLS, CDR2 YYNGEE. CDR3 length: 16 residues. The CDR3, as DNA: TGTGCCAGCAGCGTTCGACTAGCGGGATCCTACAATGAGCAGTACTTC. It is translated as CASSVRLAGSYNEQYF.

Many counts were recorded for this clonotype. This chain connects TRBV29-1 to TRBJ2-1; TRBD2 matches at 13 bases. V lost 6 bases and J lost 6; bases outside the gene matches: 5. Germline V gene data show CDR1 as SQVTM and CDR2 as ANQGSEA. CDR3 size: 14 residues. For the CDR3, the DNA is TGCAGCGTCCTCGGGACTAGCGGGATCAATGAGCAGTTCTTC. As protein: CSVLGTSGINEQFF.